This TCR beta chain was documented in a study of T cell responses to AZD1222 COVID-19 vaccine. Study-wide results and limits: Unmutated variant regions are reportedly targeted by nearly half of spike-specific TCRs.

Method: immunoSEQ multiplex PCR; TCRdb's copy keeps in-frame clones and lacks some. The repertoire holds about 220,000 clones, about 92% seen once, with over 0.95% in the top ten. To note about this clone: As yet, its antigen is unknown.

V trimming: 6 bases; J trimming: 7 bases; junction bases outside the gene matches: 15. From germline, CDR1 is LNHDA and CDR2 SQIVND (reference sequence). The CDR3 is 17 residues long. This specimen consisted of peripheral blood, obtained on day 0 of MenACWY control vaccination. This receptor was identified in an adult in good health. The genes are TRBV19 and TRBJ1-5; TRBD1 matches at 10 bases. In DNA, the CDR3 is TGTGCCAGTAGAGCCCGGGACAGGGGATCCGGGAAGCAGCCCCAGCATTTT. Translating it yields CASRARDRGSGKQPQHF.